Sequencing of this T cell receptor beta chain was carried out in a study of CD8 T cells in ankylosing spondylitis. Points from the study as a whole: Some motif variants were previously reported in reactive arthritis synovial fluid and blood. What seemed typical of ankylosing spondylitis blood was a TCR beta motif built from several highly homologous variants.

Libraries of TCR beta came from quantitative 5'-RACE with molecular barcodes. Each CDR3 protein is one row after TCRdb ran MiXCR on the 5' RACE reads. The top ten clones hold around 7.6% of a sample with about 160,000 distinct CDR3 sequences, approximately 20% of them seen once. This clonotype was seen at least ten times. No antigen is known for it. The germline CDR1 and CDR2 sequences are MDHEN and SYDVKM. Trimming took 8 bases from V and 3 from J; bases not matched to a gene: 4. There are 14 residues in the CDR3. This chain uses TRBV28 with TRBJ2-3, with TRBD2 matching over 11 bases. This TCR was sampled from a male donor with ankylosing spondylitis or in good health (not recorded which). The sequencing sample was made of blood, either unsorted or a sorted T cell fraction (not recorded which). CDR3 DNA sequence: TGTGCCAGCTTAGCGGGAGGGATTACAGATACGCAGTATTTT. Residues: CASLAGGITDTQYF.